The entry below gives a single T cell receptor (beta chain) sequence along with its context. This entry is derived from a study of blood T cell repertoires in COVID-19. Across the study: The United States, Italy and Spain supplied acute and convalescent COVID-19 samples. In each case, the material was cDNA or gDNA derived from T cells, B-cell-depleted T cells, or PBMCs.

The J segment lost 7 bases and the V segment lost 4 bases, leaving 8 bases of the junction unmatched. Germline-derived CDR1 and CDR2 are WSHSY and SAAADI. The CDR3 is 15 amino acids. In the authors' workflow: The authors estimated nucleated cell counts from reference gene primer amplification. Clones were read by immunoSEQ multiplex PCR, and TCRdb kept only the in-frame ones, dropping some. The V and J calls and clone size come from that table; D and trimming were worked out from the DNA. The data show more than 110,000 clones, with 75% to 85% seen just once and over 2.5% held by the top ten. The TCR was taken from a man aged 50 or older with acute or convalescent COVID-19. Material for sequencing was peripheral blood. The rearrangement links TRBV10-2 to TRBJ2-2; 8 bases map to TRBD1. The CDR3 spells CASSVAGGVNGELFF. CDR3 coding DNA: TGCGCCAGCAGTGTTGCAGGGGGCGTAAACGGGGAGCTGTTTTTT.